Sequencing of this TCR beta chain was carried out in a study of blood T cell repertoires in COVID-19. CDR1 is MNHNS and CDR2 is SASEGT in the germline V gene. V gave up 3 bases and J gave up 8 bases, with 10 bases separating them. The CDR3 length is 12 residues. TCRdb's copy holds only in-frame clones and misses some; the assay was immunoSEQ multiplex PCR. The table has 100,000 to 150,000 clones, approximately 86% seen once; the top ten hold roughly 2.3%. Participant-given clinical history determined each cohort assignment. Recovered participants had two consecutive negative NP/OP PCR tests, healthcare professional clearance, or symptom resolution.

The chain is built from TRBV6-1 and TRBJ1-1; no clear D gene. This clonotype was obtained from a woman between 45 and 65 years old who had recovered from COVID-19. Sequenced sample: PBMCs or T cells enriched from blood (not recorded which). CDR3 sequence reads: CASSEVGGEAFF. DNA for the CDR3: TGTGCCAGCAGTGAGGTGGGCGGGGAAGCTTTCTTT.